Each of the 22 T cell receptor beta chains below was sequenced from the same sample in a study of technical replicates of blood from a handful of donors. Libraries were prepared by immunoSEQ multiplex PCR; TCRdb keeps only in-frame clonotypes and omits some of them. The table shows approximately 81,000 clones, with roughly 77% occurring only once. Sample: PBMCs. These receptors were obtained from a human donor in good health. Some clones in this sample may be carry-over from other donors' samples.

The chain combines TRBV9 with TRBJ2-7, with D tentatively TRBD1 (6 bases). CDR3 length equals 15 residues. V lost 0 bases and J 3 bases, leaving 13 bases between the germline ends. CDR1 and CDR2 from the germline V gene are SGDLS and YYNGEE. CDR3 bases: TGTGCCAGCAGCGTAGTAGGGGACAACAGCTACGAGCAGTACTTC. Translating it yields CASSVVGDNSYEQYF.

V and J are TRBV9 and TRBJ2-7, with 7 positions matching TRBD1. V shed 4 bases, J shed 2 bases, and the junction held 6 bases outside the gene matches. CDR3 length: 14 amino acids. CDR1 SGDLS and CDR2 YYNGEE come from the germline V gene. CDR3 sequence: CASSPGTGAYEQYF. CDR3 nucleotide sequence: TGTGCCAGCAGCCCAGGCACAGGGGCCTACGAGCAGTACTTC.

The chain is built from TRBV7-2 and TRBJ2-3, with D maybe TRBD1 (5 bases). The CDR3 has 14 residues. V was cut by 0 bases and J by 4 bases, with 8 bases left in between. Germline CDR1 reads SGHTA; CDR2 reads FQGNSA. CDR3 protein: CASSLAGPSDTQYF. For the CDR3, the DNA is TGTGCCAGCAGCTTAGCGGGGCCTTCAGATACGCAGTATTTT.

About this clone: Its ends do not fully match the called genes, so a read error is possible. The chain joins TRBV27 to TRBJ1-2; no firm D call. The CDR3 totals 16 residues. Germline CDR1 reads MNHEY; CDR2 reads SMNVEV (reference sequence). The DNA for the CDR3 is TGTGCCAGCAGTCTATCCGGAGGCAGGCCTAACTATGGCTACACCTTC. Translating it yields CASSLSGGRPNYGYTF.

This chain uses TRBV7-7 with TRBJ2-5; D is uncertain. V was cut by 1 base and J by 1 base, with 4 bases left in between. CDR3 length: 13 residues. From germline, CDR1 is SSHAT and CDR2 FNYEAQ (reference sequence). The CDR3 here is CASSLVAQETQYF. For the CDR3, the DNA is TGTGCCAGCAGCTTAGTGGCCCAAGAGACCCAGTACTTC.

V and J are TRBV29-1 and TRBJ2-5, with 12 bases aligning to TRBD2. This CDR3 is 14 amino acids long. J lost 1 base, V lost 6 bases, and 3 bases had no gene match. Germline V gives CDR1 SQVTM, CDR2 ANQGSEA. The CDR3 nucleotides are TGCAGCGTCCCGGGACTAGCGGGCCAAGAGACCCAGTACTTC. Amino acids: CSVPGLAGQETQYF.

V is TRBV2 and J is TRBJ1-5; D perhaps matches TRBD1 (6 bases). The CDR3 extends over 13 amino acids. Deletions cut 9 bases from V and 5 bases from J, with 14 bases between. Germline V gives CDR1 SNHLY, CDR2 FYNNEI. CDR3 bases: TGTGCCAGTTGCTGGGACAATTATCAGCCCCAGCATTTT. This encodes CASCWDNYQPQHF.

The chain links TRBV27 to TRBJ2-3; 7 positions match TRBD2. Germline CDR1 and CDR2: MNHEY and SMNVEV (reference sequence). The junction had 16 bases not matched to a gene; V was cut back by 5 bases and J by 5 bases. The CDR3 consists of 17 residues. Here the CDR3 DNA reads TGTGCCAGCAGTCCCTCAGGAGCGGGATGGATCATAGATACGCAGTATTTT. Translation gives CASSPSGAGWIIDTQYF.

The chain links TRBV30 to TRBJ2-5; possibly TRBD1 for D (5 bases). Trimming left V 0 bases short and J 6 bases short, with 11 bases between. The CDR3 length is 13 residues. Germline CDR1 is GTSNPN and CDR2 is SVGIG (reference sequence). The CDR3: CAWSVQAWQTQYF. CDR3 nucleotides: TGTGCCTGGAGTGTACAGGCTTGGCAGACCCAGTACTTC.

The table lists this clone with a few counts. This chain uses TRBV5-4 with TRBJ2-7, with D perhaps matching TRBD1 (6 bases). V gave up 0 bases and J gave up 5 bases, with 12 bases separating them. Germline V CDR1 and CDR2: SGHNT, YYREEE (reference sequence). CDR3 length: 14 amino acids. The CDR3 bases are TGTGCCAGCAGCTTGGACAGGGTTTCCCACGAGCAGTACTTC. This sequence encodes CASSLDRVSHEQYF. Full variable domain (outside the CDR3, taken from reference TRBV5-4 and TRBJ2-7): ETGVTQSPTHLIKTRGQQVTLRCSSQSGHNTVSWYQQALGQGPQFIFQYYREEENGRGNFPPRFSGLQFPNYSSELNVNALELDDSALYLCASSLDRVSHEQYFGPGTRLTVT.

The DNA for the CDR3 is TGTGCCAGCAGCAAGATAACTAGCGGGGCCGCAGAGACCCAGTACTTC. Translating gives CASSKITSGAAETQYF. This rearrangement joins TRBV5-4 to TRBJ2-5; TRBD2 aligns across 10 bases. The CDR3 is made up of 16 amino acids. The V and J ends lost 4 bases and 4 bases, in that order; junction bases with no gene match: 10. Germline V gives CDR1 SGHNT, CDR2 YYREEE (reference sequence).

The V call is TRBV6-1, the J call TRBJ2-2; TRBD2 agrees at 9 bases. The germline V gene has CDR1 MNHNS and CDR2 SASEGT. The V segment lost 6 bases and the J segment 9 bases; nucleotides outside the gene matches: 8. The CDR3 covers 14 residues. This chain's CDR3 is CASRSSREGRELFF. The DNA for the CDR3 is TGTGCCAGCAGGAGCTCGCGGGAGGGACGGGAGCTGTTTTTT.

The rearrangement joins TRBV6-4 to TRBJ2-1; TRBD2 is a possible D gene (5 bases). The CDR3 loop spans 16 amino acids. V lost 8 bases, J lost 2 bases, and 19 bases lay in between. The germline gives CDR1 MRHNA, CDR2 SNTAGT. CDR3 sequence reads: CASPGGSVRAYNEQFF. In nucleotides, the CDR3 is TGTGCCAGCCCTGGTGGGAGCGTAAGGGCCTACAATGAGCAGTTCTTC.

This chain links TRBV7-2 with TRBJ2-5, with 7 nucleotides matching TRBD1. After removal of 5 bases from V and 5 bases from J, the junction contained 8 bases not matched to a gene. CDR1 and CDR2 (germline): SGHTA, FQGNSA. CDR3 length: 14 amino acids. The CDR3, as DNA: TGTGCCAGCAGCCCAAGACAGGGCTACGAGACCCAGTACTTC. Translated: CASSPRQGYETQYF.

The chain joins TRBV6-5 to TRBJ2-6, with D uncertain. The CDR3 is 14 amino acids. Germline CDR1 is MNHEY and CDR2 is SVGAGI. Trimming removed 6 bases from V and 4 bases from J, with 10 bases in between. The chain's CDR3 is CASRLSSGANVLTF. CDR3 nucleotide sequence: TGTGCCAGCAGGCTATCAAGCGGGGCCAACGTCCTGACTTTC.

Comment on this clone: Within the sample, other DNA sequences also encode this same CDR3. The chain links TRBV5-1 to TRBJ2-1, with 11 bases identical to TRBD2. V shed 4 bases and J 3 bases; nucleotides not matched to a gene: 0. The CDR3 consists of 14 residues. The germline V gene has CDR1 SGHRS and CDR2 YFSETQ. The CDR3 spells CASSGTSGYNEQFF. The CDR3 DNA is TGCGCCAGCAGCGGGACTAGCGGCTACAATGAGCAGTTCTTC.

This clone has a handful of counts. The V call is TRBV5-6, the J call TRBJ2-2; 13 bases map to TRBD2. The CDR3 is 18 residues long. With V trimmed by 0 bases and J by 7 bases, 9 bases remained unmatched. The germline CDR1 and CDR2 sequences are SGHDT and YYEEEE. This CDR3 is CASSLELAGGRDGGELFF. The DNA for the CDR3 is TGTGCCAGCAGCTTGGAACTAGCGGGGGGGCGAGATGGCGGGGAGCTGTTTTTT. Full variable domain (missing parts from reference TRBV5-6 and TRBJ2-2): DAGVTQSPTHLIKTRGQQVTLRCSPKSGHDTVSWYQQALGQGPQFIFQYYEEEERQRGNFPDRFSGHQFPNYSSELNVNALLLGDSALYLCASSLELAGGRDGGELFFGEGSRLTVL.

V usage is TRBV9 and J usage is TRBJ2-3; 10 positions match TRBD2. Germline V lookup: CDR1 SGDLS, CDR2 YYNGEE. CDR3 length: 15 amino acids. Trimming at V came to 3 bases and at J to 4 bases, leaving 5 bases not matched to a gene. CDR3 in DNA: TGTGCCAGCAGCGCAGCCGGGACTAGCGCAGATACGCAGTATTTT. Translation: CASSAAGTSADTQYF.

The chain employs TRBV28 and TRBJ2-7; 9 bases are shared with TRBD1. This CDR3 is 14 amino acids long. J lost 6 bases, V lost 10 bases, and 13 bases had no gene match. Looked up from germline, CDR1 is MDHEN and CDR2 is SYDVKM. CDR3 residues: CATNSRDRVGEQYF. The CDR3 DNA is TGTGCCACTAATTCACGGGACAGGGTAGGCGAGCAGTACTTC.

The V call is TRBV7-2, the J call TRBJ2-5; 9 bases agree with TRBD1. Per the germline V gene, CDR1 is SGHTA and CDR2 is FQGNSA. The CDR3 extends over 14 amino acids. The trim removed 3 bases at V and 5 bases at J, leaving 4 bases unmatched. CDR3 loop: CASSFTGGRETQYF. The CDR3 DNA is TGTGCCAGCAGCTTTACAGGGGGCCGGGAGACCCAGTACTTC.

V gene TRBV4-2 combines with J gene TRBJ2-5; 7 bases agree with TRBD2. Trimming removed 0 bases from V and 6 bases from J; junction bases left unmatched: 7. There are 15 residues in the CDR3. Germline V gives CDR1 LGHNA, CDR2 YNFKEQ. The CDR3 sequence is CASSQDPGGGQTQYF. The CDR3 coding sequence is TGTGCCAGCAGCCAAGATCCGGGAGGAGGGCAGACCCAGTACTTC.

This chain joins TRBV7-3 and TRBJ2-3; a possible D gene is TRBD2 (5 bases). The length of the CDR3 is 14 residues. V was trimmed by 3 bases and J by 2 bases, leaving 9 bases between them. Germline CDR1 reads SGHTA; CDR2 reads FQGTGA. The CDR3 protein is CASSFSVPTDTQYF. In nucleotides, the CDR3 is TGTGCCAGCAGCTTTAGCGTACCCACAGATACGCAGTATTTT.